This T cell receptor beta chain is drawn from a study of OX40 agonist ivuxolimab in advanced cancers. Study-wide findings and caveats: Averaged across samples, CD8+ T cells carried more expanded clones than CD4+ did. CD4+ and CD8+ blood T cells expanded clonally by week 6 at 0.1 to 3.0 mg/kg.

This clone was picked up one time. The antigen remains undetermined. With autoimmune disease history or systemic immunosuppression, patients were excluded. The investigators sampled blood at baseline, at cycle 4 day 1, and at cycle 7 day 1. The assay was immunoSEQ multiplex PCR, and TCRdb's table has in-frame clones only and misses some. Among around 60,000 clones, 88% were seen once, and the ten largest hold 0.65% to 0.7%. The length of the CDR3 is 16 residues. Germline assignment: CDR1 SGHAT and CDR2 FQNNGV. V lost 1 base, J lost 4 bases, and 10 bases stayed unmatched. This chain uses TRBV11-2 with TRBJ2-7; 7 bases are a match to TRBD2. This material consisted of CD4+ or CD8+ T cells sorted from blood, taken in a trial of the OX40 agonist ivuxolimab. The origin of this receptor is an adult with an advanced solid tumor such as melanoma, head and neck, liver or kidney cancer. As DNA, the CDR3 is TGTGCCAGCAGCTTAGTGAGGTCGGCGGGAGCTTACGAGCAGTACTTC. It specifies CASSLVRSAGAYEQYF.